This TCR beta chain was identified during a study of Ad26.COV2.S vaccination and SARS-CoV-2 variants (dated by TCRdb to the early 2020s). Regarding the study in general: Donors in the vaccine arm were drawn from COV1001, a phase I-IIa trial of Ad26.COV2.S in healthy adults that was multicentre, randomized, double-blind and placebo-controlled. Ad26.COV2.S was administered intramuscularly at 5 x 10^10 or 1 x 10^11 viral particles, either as a single shot or as two shots given 56 days apart. Throughout the experiments and outcome assessment, investigators stayed blinded to trial group allocation. Participants in the trial were split at random into five groups of five each, receiving low-dose or high-dose Ad26.COV2.S once or twice, or else placebo on both occasions. The specificity and breadth of SARS-CoV-2-reactive T cell receptors after Ad26.COV2.S vaccination were assessed by TCRbeta repertoire sequencing. A total of roughly 30 samples were included in the TCR-sequenced set, comprising about 20 Ad26.COV2.S vaccine recipients, 5 placebo recipients and 8 SARS-CoV-2 convalescent individuals. Overall study results and their limits: After vaccination, spike-specific CD8+ and CD4+ T cell responses were reported to show substantial breadth. The study lacked the statistical power to compare responses across vaccine doses or regimens. Vaccine and placebo recipients had comparable non-spike TCR breadth, which fits with the vaccine containing only spike. It was noted by the authors that total T cell responses may have been underestimated by the TCR breadth and depth analyses. Higher spike-specific TCR breadth was observed in Ad26.COV2.S recipients than in placebo recipients (P = 0.0014).

The intended sense of this specimen's treatment or condition label: over 15 received Ad26.COV2.S at low or high dose, single or two shots; about 5 received placebo; per-sample allocation not given. Repertoires of vaccine and placebo recipients were sequenced from samples collected on day 63 after the first injection. Cohort 1b enrolled around 23 adults aged 18-55 years at a single site in Boston, USA, between 29 July and 7 August 2020. Ad26.COV2.S consisted of a replication-incompetent adenovirus type 26 vector by which a prefusion-stabilized SARS-CoV-2 spike protein from the original Wuhan strain was expressed. The immunoSEQ Assay was the method used to sequence TCRbeta CDR3 regions. After extraction, genomic DNA underwent amplification by bias-controlled multiplex PCR, followed by high-throughput sequencing. The authors' pipeline ran thus. Collapsing and filtering of sequences were performed to quantify the absolute abundance of each unique TCRbeta CDR3 region. T cell fraction was estimated by normalization of TCRbeta template counts to usable DNA, with usable DNA being measured through amplification of reference genes present in all nucleated cells. Repertoire TCRs were annotated as SARS-CoV-2-specific when V gene, CDR3 amino acid sequence and J gene were exactly matched to a known reactive TCR set. The reference SARS-CoV-2 TCR set was obtained from MIRA and was filtered for enrichment in COVID-19-positive ImmuneCODE repertoires, whereby public or cross-reactive TCRs were removed. Based on the MIRA antigens, annotated TCRs were further analysed at the level of specific ORF or position within ORF. Breadth was defined as the number of annotated unique rearrangements divided by the total number of unique productive rearrangements, and depth was defined as the summed frequency of the annotated unique rearrangements. Two-sided Wilcoxon rank-sum tests were used to compare TCR breadth between groups. TCRdb obtained this table from immuneACCESS and retained in-frame rearrangements with V and J assigned. These tables miss some clones; where compared with another copy, unresolved V genes account for less than half of the shortfall, and the remainder is unexplained. V, J and clone size were drawn from that table, and D and trimming were deduced from the DNA. The sample table shows around 300,000 clones, and approximately 86% are seen once. The ten largest clones represent approximately 11% of the sample.

Worth noting for this clone: Its target antigen remains unknown. Per-base qualities were not stored, and no clone one base away is much larger.

The sample here was peripheral blood, taken in a trial of Ad26.COV2.S vaccine versus placebo. The TCR comes from a person aged 18-60 years who received the Ad26.COV2.S COVID-19 vaccine or a placebo.

The CDR3 loop reads CASSFWRGDRNTGELFF. The DNA reads as follows: TGTGCCAGCAGTTTTTGGAGGGGGGACAGAAACACCGGGGAGCTGTTTTTT. This chain joins TRBV27 to TRBJ2-2, with TRBD1 as a weak D call on 7 bases. The germline V gene (reference sequence) yields MNHEY for CDR1 and SMNVEV for CDR2. V loses 3 bases of germline sequence and J loses 2 bases, and the interval between the two ends is 16 bases. Taken from cysteine to phenylalanine, the CDR3 has 17 residues. The sequence is cut down to CDR3 DNA, 51 bases in frame from base 1.